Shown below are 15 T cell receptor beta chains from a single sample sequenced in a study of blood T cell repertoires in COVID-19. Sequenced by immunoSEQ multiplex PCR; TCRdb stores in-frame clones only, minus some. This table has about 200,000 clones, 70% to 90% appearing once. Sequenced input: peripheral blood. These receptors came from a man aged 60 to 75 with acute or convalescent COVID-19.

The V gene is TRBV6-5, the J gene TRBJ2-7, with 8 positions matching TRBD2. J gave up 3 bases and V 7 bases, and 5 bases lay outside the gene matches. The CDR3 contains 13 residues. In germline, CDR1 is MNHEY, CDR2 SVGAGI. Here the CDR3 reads CASTPGGVYEQYF. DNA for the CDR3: TGTGCCAGCACCCCCGGGGGGGTCTACGAGCAGTACTTC.

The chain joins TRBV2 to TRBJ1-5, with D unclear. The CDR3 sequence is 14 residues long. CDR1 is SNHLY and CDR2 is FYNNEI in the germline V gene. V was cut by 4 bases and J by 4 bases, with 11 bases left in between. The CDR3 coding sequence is TGTGCCAGCAGTGTAGGCGGGTGGAATCAGCCCCAGCATTTT. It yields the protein CASSVGGWNQPQHF.

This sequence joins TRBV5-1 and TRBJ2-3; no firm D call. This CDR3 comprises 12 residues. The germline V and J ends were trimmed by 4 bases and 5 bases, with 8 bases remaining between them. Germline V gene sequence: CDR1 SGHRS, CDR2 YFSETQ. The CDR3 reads CASSLQKDTQYF. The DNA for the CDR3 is TGCGCCAGCAGCCTGCAGAAAGATACGCAGTATTTT.

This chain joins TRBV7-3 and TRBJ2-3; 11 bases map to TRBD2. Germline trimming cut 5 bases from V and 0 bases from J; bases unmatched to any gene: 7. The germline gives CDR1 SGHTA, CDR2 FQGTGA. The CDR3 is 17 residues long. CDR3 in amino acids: CASSLRLAGTSTDTQYF. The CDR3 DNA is TGTGCCAGCAGCCTAAGACTAGCGGGGACCAGCACAGATACGCAGTATTTT.

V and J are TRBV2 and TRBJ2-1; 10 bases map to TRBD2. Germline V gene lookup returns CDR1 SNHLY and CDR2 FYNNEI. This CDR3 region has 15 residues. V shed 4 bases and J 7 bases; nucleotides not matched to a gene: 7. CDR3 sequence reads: CASSVHRTSGNEQFF. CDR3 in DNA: TGTGCCAGCAGTGTCCATAGGACTAGCGGAAATGAGCAGTTCTTC.

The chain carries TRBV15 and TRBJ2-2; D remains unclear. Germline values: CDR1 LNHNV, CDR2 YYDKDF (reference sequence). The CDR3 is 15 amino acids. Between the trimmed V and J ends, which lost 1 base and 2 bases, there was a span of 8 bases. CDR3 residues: CATSRAPLNTGELFF. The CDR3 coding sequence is TGTGCCACCAGCAGAGCCCCCCTAAACACCGGGGAGCTGTTTTTT.

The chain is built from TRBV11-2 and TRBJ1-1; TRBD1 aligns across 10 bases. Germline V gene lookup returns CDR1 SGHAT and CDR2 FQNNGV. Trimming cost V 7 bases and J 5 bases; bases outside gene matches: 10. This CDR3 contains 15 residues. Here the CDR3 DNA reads TGTGCCAGCACCTTGACAGGACAGGGGGTTACTGAAGCTTTCTTT. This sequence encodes CASTLTGQGVTEAFF. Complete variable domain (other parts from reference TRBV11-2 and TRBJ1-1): EAGVAQSPRYKIIEKRQSVAFWCNPISGHATLYWYQQILGQGPKLLIQFQNNGVVDDSQLPKDRFSAERLKGVDSTLKIQPAKLEDSAVYLCASTLTGQGVTEAFFGQGTRLTVV.

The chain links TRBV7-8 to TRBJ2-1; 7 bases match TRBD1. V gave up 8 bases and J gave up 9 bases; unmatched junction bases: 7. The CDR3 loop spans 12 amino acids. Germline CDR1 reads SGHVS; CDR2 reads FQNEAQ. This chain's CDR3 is CASARGWSEQFF. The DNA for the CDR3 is TGTGCCAGCGCCAGGGGGTGGAGTGAGCAGTTCTTC.

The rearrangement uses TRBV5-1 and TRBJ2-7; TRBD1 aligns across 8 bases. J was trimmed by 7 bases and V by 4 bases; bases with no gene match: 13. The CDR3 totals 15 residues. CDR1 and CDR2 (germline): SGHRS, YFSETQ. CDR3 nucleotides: TGCGCCAGCAGCCGGGGACGGGACAGGACTGCGGAGCAGTACTTC. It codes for CASSRGRDRTAEQYF.

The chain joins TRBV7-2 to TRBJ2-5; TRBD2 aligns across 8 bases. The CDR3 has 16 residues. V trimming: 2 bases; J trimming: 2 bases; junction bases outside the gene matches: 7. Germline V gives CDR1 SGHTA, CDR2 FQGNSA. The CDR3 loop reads CASSLSQRGLQETQYF. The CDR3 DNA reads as TGTGCCAGCAGCTTAAGCCAGCGGGGGCTTCAAGAGACCCAGTACTTC.

DNA for the CDR3: TGTGCCAGCAGCCGTAGACAGGGGTCTAATGAAAAACTGTTTTTT. It codes for CASSRRQGSNEKLFF. The J gene is TRBJ1-4, the V gene TRBV27; 8 bases fit TRBD1. This CDR3 contains 15 residues. Trimming removed 6 bases from V and 3 bases from J; junction bases left unmatched: 6. Per the germline V gene, CDR1 is MNHEY and CDR2 is SMNVEV (reference sequence). The full variable domain, completed using reference TRBV27 and TRBJ1-4, is EAQVTQNPRYLITVTGKKLTVTCSQNMNHEYMSWYRQDPGLGLRQIYYSMNVEVTDKGDVPEGYKVSRKEKRNFPLILESPSPNQTSLYFCASSRRQGSNEKLFFGSGTQLSVL.

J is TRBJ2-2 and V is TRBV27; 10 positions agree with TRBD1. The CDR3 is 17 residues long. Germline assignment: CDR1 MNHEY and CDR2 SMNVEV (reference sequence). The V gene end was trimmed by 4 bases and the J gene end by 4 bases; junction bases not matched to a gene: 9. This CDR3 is CASSSPPGQGITGELFF. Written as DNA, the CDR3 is TGTGCCAGCAGTTCCCCACCGGGACAGGGGATCACCGGGGAGCTGTTTTTT.

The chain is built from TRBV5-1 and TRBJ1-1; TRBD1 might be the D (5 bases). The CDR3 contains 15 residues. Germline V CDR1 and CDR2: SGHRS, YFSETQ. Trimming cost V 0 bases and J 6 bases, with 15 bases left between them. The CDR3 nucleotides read TGCGCCAGCAGCTTGGGAAGGGGCGGTAATGCTGAAGCTTTCTTT. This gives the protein CASSLGRGGNAEAFF.

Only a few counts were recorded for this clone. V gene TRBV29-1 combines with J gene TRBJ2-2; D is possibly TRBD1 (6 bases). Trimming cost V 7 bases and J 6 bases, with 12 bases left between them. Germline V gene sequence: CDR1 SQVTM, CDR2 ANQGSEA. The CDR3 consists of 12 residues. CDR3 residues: CSGGQPPGELFF. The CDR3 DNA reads TGCAGCGGAGGACAGCCCCCCGGGGAGCTGTTTTTT.

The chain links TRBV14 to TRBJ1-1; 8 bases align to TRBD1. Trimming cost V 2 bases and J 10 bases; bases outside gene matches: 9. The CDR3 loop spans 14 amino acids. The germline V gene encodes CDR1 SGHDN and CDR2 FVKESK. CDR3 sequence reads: CASSQTTGTGRAFF. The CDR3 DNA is TGTGCCAGCAGCCAAACTACCGGGACAGGACGAGCTTTCTTT. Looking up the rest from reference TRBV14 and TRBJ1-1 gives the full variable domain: EAGVTQFPSHSVIEKGQTVTLRCDPISGHDNLYWYRRVMGKEIKFLLHFVKESKQDESGMPNNRFLAERTGGTYSTLKVQPAELEDSGVYFCASSQTTGTGRAFFGQGTRLTVV.